This TCR beta chain was recovered during a study of a mutant IDH1 vaccine in newly diagnosed glioma. Study in general: The study started vaccination 4-6 weeks after radiotherapy alone, or with temozolomide cycles. Week 35 was assigned to visit V12, and week 47 was assigned to visit V13.

This clone was counted only a few times. Its antigen is still unknown. Time point given: week 47, end of study. It was 300 ug of mutant IDH1 20-mer peptide that made up each vaccine dose, given with topical imiquimod. The germline V gene has CDR1 LNHDA and CDR2 SQIVND (reference sequence). V was shortened by 0 bases and J by 7 bases, with 12 bases between the two germline ends. The CDR3 is 14 residues long. Generated by immunoSEQ multiplex PCR, the TCRdb table keeps only in-frame clones and is missing some. The sample carries some 50,000 clones, about two thirds recorded once. The receptor was derived from a middle-aged man with glioma. Some clones in this sample may be carry-over from other donors' samples. The chain links TRBV19 to TRBJ1-2; the D is unclear. This specimen consisted of peripheral blood mononuclear cells (PBMCs), obtained from a glioma patient whose treatment included an IDH1 peptide vaccine. The CDR3 DNA follows: TGTGCCAGTAGTATAGATCCGGGTTTATCTGGCTACACCTTC. The encoded protein is CASSIDPGLSGYTF.